This TCR beta chain originates from a study of T cell responses to AZD1222 COVID-19 vaccine. Study-wide results and caveats: Reportedly, nearly half the spike-specific TCRs target unmutated variant regions.

Sequenced by immunoSEQ multiplex PCR; TCRdb stores in-frame clones only, minus some. The table has 250,000 to 300,000 clones, 85% to 95% seen once. About this clone: Its antigen is still unknown.

The CDR3 length is 11 residues. V was shortened by 8 bases and J by 1 base, with 5 bases between the two germline ends. The germline CDR1 and CDR2 sequences are MDHEN and SYDVKM. The J gene is TRBJ1-1, the V gene TRBV28; D unclear. Sequenced here: peripheral blood, sampled 28 days after the second AZD1222 dose. The receptor's source is an adult who received the AZD1222 COVID-19 vaccine. The CDR3 DNA sequence: TGTGCCAGCTCTTGGAACACTGAAGCTTTCTTT. Protein: CASSWNTEAFF.